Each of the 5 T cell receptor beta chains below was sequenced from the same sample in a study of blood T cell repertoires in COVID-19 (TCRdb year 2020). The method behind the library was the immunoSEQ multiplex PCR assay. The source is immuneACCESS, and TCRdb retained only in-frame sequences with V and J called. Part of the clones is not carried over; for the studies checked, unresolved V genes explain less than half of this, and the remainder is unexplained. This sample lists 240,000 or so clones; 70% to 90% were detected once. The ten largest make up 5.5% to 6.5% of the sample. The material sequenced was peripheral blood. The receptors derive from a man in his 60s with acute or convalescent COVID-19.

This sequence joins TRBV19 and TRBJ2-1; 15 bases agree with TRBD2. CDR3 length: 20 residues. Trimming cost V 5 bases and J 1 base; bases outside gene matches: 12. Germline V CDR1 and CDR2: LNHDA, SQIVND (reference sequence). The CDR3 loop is CASSVRSGTSGRSSYNEQFF. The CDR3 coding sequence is TGTGCCAGTAGTGTTCGTTCCGGGACTAGCGGGAGGTCTTCCTACAATGAGCAGTTCTTC.

The CDR3 coding sequence is TGTGCCAGCAGCTTGGGGCGGGGCTATCCTTACAATGAGCAGTTCTTC. Encoded protein: CASSLGRGYPYNEQFF. V and J are TRBV5-4 and TRBJ2-1; a possible D gene is TRBD2 (6 bases). Germline loops: CDR1 SGHNT, CDR2 YYREEE (reference sequence). The CDR3 extends over 16 amino acids. The V and J ends lost 0 bases and 4 bases respectively, with 14 bases between them.

In DNA form, the CDR3 reads TGTGCCTGGAGGGACAGCGACTACGAGCAGTACTTC. It is translated as CAWRDSDYEQYF. This chain joins TRBV30 and TRBJ2-7, with D maybe TRBD1 (6 bases). The V end lost 3 bases, the J end lost 3 bases, and 9 bases lay between the germline ends. Germline V gene data show CDR1 as GTSNPN and CDR2 as SVGIG (reference sequence). This CDR3 region has 12 residues.

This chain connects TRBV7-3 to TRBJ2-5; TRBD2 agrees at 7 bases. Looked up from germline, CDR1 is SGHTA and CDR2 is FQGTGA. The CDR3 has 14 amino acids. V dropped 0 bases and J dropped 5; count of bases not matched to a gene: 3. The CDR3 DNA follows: TGTGCCAGCAGCTTAACGGGAGGGTCGGAGACCCAGTACTTC. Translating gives CASSLTGGSETQYF.

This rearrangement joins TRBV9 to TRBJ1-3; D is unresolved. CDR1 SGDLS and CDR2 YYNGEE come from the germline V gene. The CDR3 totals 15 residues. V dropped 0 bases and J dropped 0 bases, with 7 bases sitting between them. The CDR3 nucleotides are TGTGCCAGCAGCGTAGAAGGAGACTCTGGAAACACCATATATTTT. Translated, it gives CASSVEGDSGNTIYF.